A single sample is the source of the 17 T cell receptor beta chains below, sequenced in a study of OX40 agonist ivuxolimab in advanced cancers. Library construction relied on the immunoSEQ multiplex PCR assay. In TCRdb, the immuneACCESS table is reduced to in-frame sequences with V and J assigned. These tables do not hold every clone; where another copy was compared, an unresolved V gene accounts for under half, and the others remain unexplained. The sample profile shows tens of thousands of clones; roughly 83% of them were found once. 0.75% to 0.85% of the sample comes from the top ten. The specimen comprised CD4+ or CD8+ T cells sorted from blood, sampled in a trial of the OX40 agonist ivuxolimab. The receptors were sampled from an adult with an advanced solid tumor such as melanoma, head and neck, liver or kidney cancer.

The chain's CDR3 is CASSLEGKQTQYF. Written as DNA, the CDR3 is TGTGCCAGCAGCTTAGAGGGCAAACAGACCCAGTACTTC. This sequence joins TRBV11-2 and TRBJ2-5; D gene unclear. Trimming cost V 0 bases and J 6 bases, with 8 bases left between them. Germline V gives CDR1 SGHAT, CDR2 FQNNGV. This CDR3 spans 13 amino acids.

This chain connects TRBV6-6 to TRBJ1-2; D is perhaps TRBD1 (6 bases). V lost 7 bases, J lost 4 bases, and 13 bases lay in between. This CDR3 spans 13 amino acids. Per germline, CDR1 MNHNY and CDR2 SVGAGI (reference sequence). Here the CDR3 DNA reads TGTGCCAGCAAGGAGGGGGAGGCCTATGGCTACACCTTC. Its translation is CASKEGEAYGYTF.

The V and J genes are TRBV7-8 and TRBJ2-5; D unclear. V lost 3 bases and J 2 bases, leaving 7 bases between the germline ends. Germline V gene lookup returns CDR1 SGHVS and CDR2 FQNEAQ. The CDR3 consists of 13 residues. CDR3 sequence reads: CASSFVEQETQYF. CDR3 in DNA: TGTGCCAGCAGCTTCGTCGAACAAGAGACCCAGTACTTC.

The V gene is TRBV6-6, the J gene TRBJ2-7, with TRBD2 as a possible D gene (5 bases). Germline V lookup: CDR1 MNHNY, CDR2 SVGAGI (reference sequence). The V gene lost 6 bases and the J gene lost 3 bases, with 12 bases spanning the gap. The CDR3 covers 13 residues. The CDR3 reads CASRGNGDYEQYF. In DNA form, the CDR3 reads TGTGCCAGCAGGGGGAACGGGGACTACGAGCAGTACTTC.

CDR3 bases: TGTGCCAGCAGTGAAGCGCTTGGGGCATCACCCCAAACCCTCCACTTT. This gives the protein CASSEALGASPQTLHF. The chain couples TRBV6-1 to TRBJ1-6; tentatively, D is TRBD1 (5 bases). Trimming cost V 0 bases and J 14 bases, with 20 bases left between them. This CDR3 has 16 amino acids. Germline-derived CDR1 and CDR2 are MNHNS and SASEGT.

This clone has only one observation. The chain has TRBV27 and TRBJ1-1, with 9 positions matching TRBD1. The CDR3 runs 14 residues. Germline-derived CDR1 and CDR2 are MNHEY and SMNVEV (reference sequence). After removal of 3 bases from V and 1 base from J, the junction contained 0 bases not matched to a gene. For the CDR3, the DNA is TGTGCCAGCAGTTTGGGACAGGGGAACACTGAAGCTTTCTTT. It translates to CASSLGQGNTEAFF.

V and J are TRBV4-2 and TRBJ1-4; D is perhaps TRBD1 (6 bases). This CDR3 is 14 amino acids long. Germline lookup yields CDR1 LGHNA and CDR2 YNFKEQ. Trimming took 1 base from V and 7 from J, leaving 10 bases between them. CDR3 DNA: TGTGCCAGCAGCCAAGCAGGGGCGCGTGAAAAACTGTTTTTT. Its protein is CASSQAGAREKLFF.

The rearrangement uses TRBV9 and TRBJ2-2; D may be TRBD1 (6 bases). Germline loops: CDR1 SGDLS, CDR2 YYNGEE. This CDR3 is 15 amino acids long. V lost 2 bases and J lost 1, with 9 bases in between. The CDR3 loop reads CASSVEQGNTGELFF. CDR3 coding DNA: TGTGCCAGCAGCGTGGAACAGGGGAACACCGGGGAGCTGTTTTTT. Filled out from reference TRBV9 and TRBJ2-2, the complete variable domain reads DSGVTQTPKHLITATGQRVTLRCSPRSGDLSVYWYQQSLDQGLQFLIQYYNGEERAKGNILERFSAQQFPDLHSELNLSSLELGDSALYFCASSVEQGNTGELFFGEGSRLTVL.

The genes are TRBV7-6 and TRBJ2-1; D is unresolved. CDR1 and CDR2 from the germline V gene are SGHVS and FNYEAQ. Trimming took off 3 bases at V and 8 bases at J, with 11 bases between the two ends. The CDR3 is 13 amino acids. The CDR3 DNA sequence: TGTGCCAGCAGCTTCCGCCGTTGGGATGAGCAGTTCTTC. Amino acid sequence: CASSFRRWDEQFF.

As DNA, the CDR3 is TGTGCCAGCAGCTTAGGGGGGATAGCCTACGAGCAGTACTTC. This translates into CASSLGGIAYEQYF. This chain links TRBV7-2 with TRBJ2-7; D assignment may be TRBD1 or TRBD2 (5 bases each). The CDR3 spans 14 residues. V was cut by 1 base and J by 2 bases, with 9 bases left in between. Germline V gene data show CDR1 as SGHTA and CDR2 as FQGNSA.

This clone was picked up one time. This chain connects TRBV7-6 to TRBJ2-7, with TRBD2 matching over 11 bases. The trim removed 5 bases at V and 0 bases at J, leaving 12 bases unmatched. This CDR3 contains 18 residues. Germline V gene sequence: CDR1 SGHVS, CDR2 FNYEAQ. The CDR3 spells CASSADIQLAGVSYEQYF. Written as DNA, the CDR3 is TGTGCCAGCAGCGCCGACATTCAACTAGCGGGGGTCTCCTACGAGCAGTACTTC. Using reference TRBV7-6 and TRBJ2-7 for the parts outside the CDR3, the full variable domain is GAGVSQSPRYKVTKRGQDVALRCDPISGHVSLYWYRQALGQGPEFLTYFNYEAQQDKSGLPNDRFSAERPEGSISTLTIQRTEQRDSAMYRCASSADIQLAGVSYEQYFGPGTRLTVT.

The rearrangement uses TRBV4-3 and TRBJ2-6; D tentatively reads TRBD1 or TRBD2 (6 bases each). Per germline, CDR1 LGHNA and CDR2 YSLEER. Trimming stripped 5 bases from V and 2 bases from J, with 10 bases between. The CDR3 has 15 residues. This chain's CDR3 is CASSAEGAGANVLTF. CDR3 coding DNA: TGCGCCAGCAGCGCGGAGGGGGCTGGGGCCAACGTCCTGACTTTC.

The CDR3, as DNA: TGTGCCAGCAGCATGGGACAGCTTCAGCCCCAGCATTTT. Translation gives CASSMGQLQPQHF. The J gene is TRBJ1-5, the V gene TRBV16; 7 nucleotides match TRBD1. V dropped 5 bases and J dropped 6; count of bases not matched to a gene: 4. This CDR3 region has 13 residues. CDR1 is KGHSY and CDR2 is FQNENV in the germline V gene.

The J gene is TRBJ1-2, the V gene TRBV30; tentative D call: TRBD1 (6 bases). This CDR3 comprises 14 residues. V was trimmed by 2 bases and J by 6 bases, leaving 16 bases between them. CDR1 GTSNPN and CDR2 SVGIG come from the germline V gene (reference sequence). CDR3 DNA sequence: TGTGCCTGGAGTCCCTTGACAGGTCCTCATGGCTACACCTTC. Translating gives CAWSPLTGPHGYTF.

The table lists this clone with a few counts. The chain recombines TRBV7-8 with TRBJ2-5; D ambiguous. Between the trimmed V and J ends, which lost 5 bases and 5 bases, there was a span of 9 bases. The CDR3 extends over 12 amino acids. CDR1 is SGHVS and CDR2 is FQNEAQ in the germline V gene. CDR3 coding DNA: TGTGCCAGCAGCCCAGCTGGGGAGACCCAGTACTTC. Translating it yields CASSPAGETQYF.

J is TRBJ2-3 and V is TRBV19; maybe TRBD1 (6 bases). Trimming removed 6 bases from V and 1 base from J, with 8 bases in between. Germline CDR1 is LNHDA and CDR2 is SQIVND (reference sequence). The CDR3 is 13 amino acids. This CDR3 is CASSGQRTDTQYF. As DNA, the CDR3 is TGTGCCAGTAGCGGACAGCGCACAGATACGCAGTATTTT.

The chain combines TRBV4-2 with TRBJ2-4; 9 nucleotides match TRBD1. The CDR3 covers 17 residues. V dropped 0 bases and J dropped 3; count of bases not matched to a gene: 6. Germline CDR1 reads LGHNA; CDR2 reads YNFKEQ. The CDR3, as DNA: TGTGCCAGCAGCCAAGAGGGACAGGGCTTCGTCAAAAACATTCAGTACTTC. This sequence encodes CASSQEGQGFVKNIQYF.